This entry concerns a single T cell receptor beta chain. Its antigen is still unknown. This sample is part of a study of blood T cells in healthy people across ages. The authors ran a second PCR of about 6 to 11 cycles using a sample-barcoded 5' primer and a J-beta primer mix. TCRdb re-derived calls from the 5' RACE reads in MiXCR, one entry per CDR3 protein. The repertoire has approximately 900,000 distinct CDR3 sequences, 25% to 30% of them found once; the top ten carry roughly 10%. Broader study findings: In long-lived donors, naive CD4+ cell counts and diversity exceeded those of aged donors.

The same sample was also studied in work on T cells of mothers and their children. That report adds: Barcodes and 2-4 random nucleotides were added by M1S in the second PCR. Compared with unrelated pairs, related mother-child pairs had slightly higher, non-significant overlap. T cell clones that were persistent and microchimeric went undetected.

The sample taken for sequencing was blood. The sequence was obtained from a middle-aged woman in good health.

The CDR3 here is CASSDAWGEAFF. DNA for the CDR3: TGTGCCAGCAGCGACGCTTGGGGGGAAGCTTTCTTT. The chain couples TRBV2 to TRBJ1-1; D is possibly TRBD1 (5 bases). The length of the CDR3 is 12 residues. Trimming left V 6 bases short and J 8 bases short, with 13 bases between. From germline, CDR1 is SNHLY and CDR2 FYNNEI.